This T cell receptor beta chain stems from a study of cytomegalovirus exposure and HLA in healthy donors. At the level of the study: A prior study identified 110 million or so unique TCR beta sequences from about 200 million T cells.

PCR amplification relied on 60 Vbeta primers (plus 13 Jbeta primers). The assay was immunoSEQ multiplex PCR, and TCRdb's table has in-frame clones only and misses some. The table records some 250,000 clones, 82% of them present only once. CDR1 is ENHRY, CDR2 SYGVKD, per germline. The CDR3 is made up of 16 amino acids. The J segment lost 7 bases and the V segment lost 0 bases, leaving 11 bases of the junction unmatched. V and J are TRBV10-3 and TRBJ1-2, with 7 bases identical to TRBD1. Sequencing used PBMCs. This clonotype was obtained from a woman aged 40 to 49 in good health and CMV-seropositive. The CDR3 here is CAISESMTGSKSGYTF. The CDR3 coding sequence is TGTGCCATCAGTGAGTCGATGACAGGGAGTAAATCTGGCTACACCTTC.